In this sample, the clone carrying this T cell receptor beta chain turned up once. Its antigen is unidentified. The data derive from a study of cytomegalovirus exposure and HLA in healthy donors. Germline V gene sequence: CDR1 SGDLS, CDR2 YYNGEE. Trimming left V 0 bases short and J 3 bases short, with 12 bases between. The length of the CDR3 is 15 residues. Use of 60 Vbeta and 13 Jbeta primers characterized the PCR. The method was immunoSEQ multiplex PCR; TCRdb's version includes in-frame clones alone and lacks a portion of them. The table records around 130,000 clones, around 75% of them present only once. Findings of the study overall: Many donors carried some public TCRs, although rarity characterized most TCR sequences.

The sequenced sample was PBMCs. This receptor was taken from a female donor in good health and CMV-seronegative. The chain has TRBV9 and TRBJ1-2, with no clear D. CDR3 sequence reads: CASSVDGGGDYGYTF. CDR3 DNA: TGTGCCAGCAGCGTAGACGGCGGCGGTGACTATGGCTACACCTTC.